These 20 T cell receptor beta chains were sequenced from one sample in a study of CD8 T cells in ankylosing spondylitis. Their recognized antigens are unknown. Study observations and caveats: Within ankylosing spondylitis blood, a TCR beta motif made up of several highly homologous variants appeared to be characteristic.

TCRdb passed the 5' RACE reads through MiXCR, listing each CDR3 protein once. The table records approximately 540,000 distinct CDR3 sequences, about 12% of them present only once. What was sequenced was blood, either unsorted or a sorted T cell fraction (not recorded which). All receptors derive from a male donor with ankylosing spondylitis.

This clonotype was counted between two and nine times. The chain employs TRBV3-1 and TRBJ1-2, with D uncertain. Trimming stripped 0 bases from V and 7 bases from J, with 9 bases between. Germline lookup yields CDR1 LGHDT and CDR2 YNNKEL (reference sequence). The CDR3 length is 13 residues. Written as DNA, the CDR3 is TGTGCCAGCAGCCAAGATCCCCTAGGTGGCTACACCTTC. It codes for CASSQDPLGGYTF.

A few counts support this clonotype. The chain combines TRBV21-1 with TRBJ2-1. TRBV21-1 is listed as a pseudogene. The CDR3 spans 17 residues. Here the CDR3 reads CASSKSKRSLLYNEQFF. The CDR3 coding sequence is TGTGCCAGCAGCAAGTCCAAGAGATCTCTCTTGTACAATGAGCAGTTCTTC.

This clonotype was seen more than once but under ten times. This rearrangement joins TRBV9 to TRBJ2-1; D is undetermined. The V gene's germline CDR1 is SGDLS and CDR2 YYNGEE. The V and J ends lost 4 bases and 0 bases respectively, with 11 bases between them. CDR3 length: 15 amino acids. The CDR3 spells CASSPSETSYNEQFF. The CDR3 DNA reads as TGTGCCAGCAGCCCCTCGGAGACCTCCTACAATGAGCAGTTCTTC.

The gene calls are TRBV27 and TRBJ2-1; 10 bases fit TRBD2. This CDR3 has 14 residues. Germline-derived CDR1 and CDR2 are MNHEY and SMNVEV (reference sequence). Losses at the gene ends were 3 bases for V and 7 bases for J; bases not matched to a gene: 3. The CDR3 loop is CASSFSGLANEQFF. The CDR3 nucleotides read TGTGCCAGCAGTTTCTCGGGACTAGCGAATGAGCAGTTCTTC.

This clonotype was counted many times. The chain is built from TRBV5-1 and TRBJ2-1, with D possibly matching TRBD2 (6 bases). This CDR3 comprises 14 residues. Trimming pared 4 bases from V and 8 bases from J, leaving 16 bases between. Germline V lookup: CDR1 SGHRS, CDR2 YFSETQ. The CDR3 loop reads CASSQLGGWDEQFF. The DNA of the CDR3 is TGCGCCAGCAGCCAACTTGGAGGGTGGGATGAGCAGTTCTTC. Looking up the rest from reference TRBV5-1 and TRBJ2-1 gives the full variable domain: KAGVTQTPRYLIKTRGQQVTLSCSPISGHRSVSWYQQTPGQGLQFLFEYFSETQRNKGNFPGRFSGRQFSNSRSEMNVSTLELGDSALYLCASSQLGGWDEQFFGPGTRLTVL.

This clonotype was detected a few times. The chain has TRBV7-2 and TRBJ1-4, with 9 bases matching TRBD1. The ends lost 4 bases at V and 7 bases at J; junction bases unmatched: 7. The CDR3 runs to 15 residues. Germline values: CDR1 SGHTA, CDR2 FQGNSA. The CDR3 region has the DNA TGTGCCAGCAGCTATACAGGGGGCGCGGGTGAAAAACTGTTTTTT. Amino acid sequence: CASSYTGGAGEKLFF.

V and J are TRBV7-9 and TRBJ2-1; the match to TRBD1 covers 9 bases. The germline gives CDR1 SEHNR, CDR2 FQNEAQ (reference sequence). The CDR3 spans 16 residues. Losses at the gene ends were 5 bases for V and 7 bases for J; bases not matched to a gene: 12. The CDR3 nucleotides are TGTGCCAGCAGCACCCGGTGGGGACAGGGAAGAAATGAGCAGTTCTTC. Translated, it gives CASSTRWGQGRNEQFF.

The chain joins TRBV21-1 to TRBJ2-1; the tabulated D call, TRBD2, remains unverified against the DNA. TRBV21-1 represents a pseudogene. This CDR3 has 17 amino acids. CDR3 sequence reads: CASSPYPTKRDYNEQFF. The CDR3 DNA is TGTGCCAGCAGCCCCTACCCGACTAAAAGGGATTACAATGAGCAGTTCTTC.

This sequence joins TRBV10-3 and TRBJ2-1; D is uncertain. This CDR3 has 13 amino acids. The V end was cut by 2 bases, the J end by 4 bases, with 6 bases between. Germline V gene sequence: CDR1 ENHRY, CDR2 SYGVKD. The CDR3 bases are TGTGCCATCAGTGAGATAGATTACAATGAGCAGTTCTTC. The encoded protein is CAISEIDYNEQFF.

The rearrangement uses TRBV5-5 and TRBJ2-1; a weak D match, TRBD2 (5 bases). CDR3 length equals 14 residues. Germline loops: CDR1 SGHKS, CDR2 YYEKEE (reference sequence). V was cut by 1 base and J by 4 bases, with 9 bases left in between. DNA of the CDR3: TGTGCCAGCAGCTTGCTTAGCGATTACAATGAGCAGTTCTTC. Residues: CASSLLSDYNEQFF.

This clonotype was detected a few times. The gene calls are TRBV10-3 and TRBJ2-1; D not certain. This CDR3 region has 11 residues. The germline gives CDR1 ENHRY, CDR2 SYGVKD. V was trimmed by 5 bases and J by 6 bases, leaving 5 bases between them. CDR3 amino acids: CAISSSNEQFF. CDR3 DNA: TGTGCCATCAGTTCTAGCAATGAGCAGTTCTTC.

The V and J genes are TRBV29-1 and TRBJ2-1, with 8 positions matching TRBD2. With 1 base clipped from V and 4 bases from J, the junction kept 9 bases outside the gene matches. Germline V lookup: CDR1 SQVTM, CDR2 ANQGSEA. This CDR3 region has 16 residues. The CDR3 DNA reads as TGCAGCGTTGAAGGGGCGCGGGAGGTCTCATACAATGAGCAGTTCTTC. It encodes CSVEGAREVSYNEQFF.

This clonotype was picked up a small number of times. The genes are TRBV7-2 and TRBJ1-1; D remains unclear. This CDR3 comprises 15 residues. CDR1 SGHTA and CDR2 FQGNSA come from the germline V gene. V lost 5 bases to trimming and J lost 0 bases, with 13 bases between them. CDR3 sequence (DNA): TGTGCCAGCAGCCTACACCCGGCCATGAACACTGAAGCTTTCTTT. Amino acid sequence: CASSLHPAMNTEAFF.

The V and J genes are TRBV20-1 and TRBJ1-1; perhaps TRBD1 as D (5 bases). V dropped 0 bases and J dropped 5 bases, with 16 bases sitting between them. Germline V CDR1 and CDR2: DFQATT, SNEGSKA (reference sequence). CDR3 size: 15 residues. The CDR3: CSARDRGQGGTEAFF. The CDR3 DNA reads TGCAGTGCTAGAGATAGAGGTCAGGGCGGGACTGAAGCTTTCTTT.

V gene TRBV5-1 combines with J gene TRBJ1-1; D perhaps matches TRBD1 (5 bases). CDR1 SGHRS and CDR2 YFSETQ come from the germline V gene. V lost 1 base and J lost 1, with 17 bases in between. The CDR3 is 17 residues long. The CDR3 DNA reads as TGCGCCAGCAGCTTGCGGGGCGACAGTATCACGAACACTGAAGCTTTCTTT. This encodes CASSLRGDSITNTEAFF.

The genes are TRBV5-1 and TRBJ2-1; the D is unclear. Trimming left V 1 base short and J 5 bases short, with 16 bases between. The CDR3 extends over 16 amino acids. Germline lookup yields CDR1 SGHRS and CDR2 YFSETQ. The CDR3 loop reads CASSLYGSLVNNEQFF. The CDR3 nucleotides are TGCGCCAGCAGCTTGTATGGCAGTCTCGTAAACAATGAGCAGTTCTTC.

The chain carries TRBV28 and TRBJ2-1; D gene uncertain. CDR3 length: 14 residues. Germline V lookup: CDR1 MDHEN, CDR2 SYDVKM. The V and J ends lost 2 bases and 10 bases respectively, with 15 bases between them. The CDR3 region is CASSLTLENVEQFF. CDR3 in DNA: TGTGCCAGCAGTTTAACTCTCGAGAATGTGGAGCAGTTCTTC.

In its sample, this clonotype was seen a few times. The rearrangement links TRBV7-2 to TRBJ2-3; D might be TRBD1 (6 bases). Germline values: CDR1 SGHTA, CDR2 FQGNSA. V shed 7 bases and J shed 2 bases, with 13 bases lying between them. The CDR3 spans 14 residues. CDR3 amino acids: CASTRDTFTDTQYF. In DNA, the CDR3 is TGTGCCAGCACCCGGGACACATTCACAGATACGCAGTATTTT.

CDR3 nucleotide sequence: TGTGCCAGTAGTAAGACGGGGTTACCCACCAATGAGCAGTTCTTC. It codes for CASSKTGLPTNEQFF. The V call is TRBV19, the J call TRBJ2-1; TRBD2 might be the D (5 bases). Trimming shortened V by 4 bases and J by 6 bases, and 16 bases separated the two germline ends. The germline CDR1 and CDR2 sequences are LNHDA and SQIVND (reference sequence). The CDR3 runs to 15 residues.

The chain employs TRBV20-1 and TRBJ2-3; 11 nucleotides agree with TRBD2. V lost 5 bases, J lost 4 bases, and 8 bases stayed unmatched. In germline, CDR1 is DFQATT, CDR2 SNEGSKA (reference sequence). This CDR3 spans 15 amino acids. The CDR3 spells CSAPYSGRASDTQYF. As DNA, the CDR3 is TGCAGTGCTCCTTATAGCGGGAGGGCCTCAGATACGCAGTATTTT.